These 27 T cell receptor beta chains came from one sample sequenced in a study of cytomegalovirus exposure and HLA in healthy donors. The PCR was carried out with 60 Vbeta primers and 13 Jbeta primers. Profiling relied on immunoSEQ multiplex PCR, and the TCRdb table lists in-frame clones only, not all of them. The repertoire has about 85,000 clones, over 70% of them found once; the top ten carry more than 20%. The specimen was PBMCs. These receptors all stem from a woman in her 50s in good health and CMV-seropositive.

Details on this clone: Additional DNA sequences in this sample encode the identical CDR3. This chain uses TRBV27 with TRBJ1-2; 8 bases fit TRBD1. CDR1 MNHEY and CDR2 SMNVEV come from the germline V gene (reference sequence). With 3 bases clipped from V and 2 bases from J, the junction kept 2 bases outside the gene matches. The CDR3 length is 14 residues. The CDR3 nucleotides are TGTGCCAGCAGTTTGGACAGGGCGAACTATGGCTACACCTTC. It specifies CASSLDRANYGYTF.

The chain recombines TRBV7-2 with TRBJ2-3; D gene ambiguous. The CDR3 has 15 amino acids. Germline V lookup: CDR1 SGHTA, CDR2 FQGNSA. Trimming pared 3 bases from V and 3 bases from J, leaving 13 bases between. DNA for the CDR3: TGTGCCAGCAGCTTTCCGGCCTCGGGTACAGATACGCAGTATTTT. Protein: CASSFPASGTDTQYF.

The chain has TRBV9 and TRBJ2-2, with 7 bases fitting TRBD2. The CDR3 contains 15 residues. CDR1 SGDLS and CDR2 YYNGEE come from the germline V gene. V shed 0 bases, J shed 1 base, and the junction held 0 bases outside the gene matches. CDR3 nucleotides: TGTGCCAGCAGCGTAGGGGGGGGGAACACCGGGGAGCTGTTTTTT. Its translation is CASSVGGGNTGELFF.

The chain carries TRBV10-1 and TRBJ2-1, with D possibly matching TRBD2 (6 bases). Looked up from germline, CDR1 is WNHNN and CDR2 is SYGVQD (reference sequence). The CDR3 covers 13 residues. V shed 5 bases and J shed 8 bases, with 13 bases lying between them. The CDR3 nucleotides read TGCGCCAGCAGTAAGTTTAGCGGCGATGAGCAGTTCTTC. Encoded protein: CASSKFSGDEQFF.

A single count supports this clone. V and J are TRBV7-2 and TRBJ1-1; no clear D gene. The CDR3 has 13 amino acids. CDR1 is SGHTA and CDR2 is FQGNSA in the germline V gene. Trimming shortened V by 1 base and J by 6 bases, and 9 bases separated the two germline ends. The CDR3 nucleotides are TGTGCCAGCAGCTTAGGCCCGGGGTCTGAAGCTTTCTTT. Amino acids: CASSLGPGSEAFF.

The chain combines TRBV29-1 with TRBJ1-1, with a tentative D call TRBD1 (5 bases). Germline CDR1 and CDR2: SQVTM and ANQGSEA. The CDR3 runs to 13 residues. Trimming took 3 bases from V and 5 from J, leaving 13 bases between them. The CDR3 spells CSVEIPRVTEAFF. The CDR3 nucleotides read TGCAGCGTTGAGATCCCCAGGGTTACTGAAGCTTTCTTT.

V usage is TRBV6-1 and J usage is TRBJ1-1; D is unresolved. The germline gives CDR1 MNHNS, CDR2 SASEGT. Deletions cut 4 bases from V and 0 bases from J, with 12 bases between. This CDR3 spans 15 amino acids. The CDR3 loop is CASSGEAFVNTEAFF. The CDR3, as DNA: TGTGCCAGCAGTGGAGAGGCATTTGTGAACACTGAAGCTTTCTTT.

V is TRBV9 and J is TRBJ2-1, with D perhaps TRBD1 (5 bases). This CDR3 has 16 residues. In germline, CDR1 is SGDLS, CDR2 YYNGEE. V shed 0 bases and J shed 9 bases, with 19 bases lying between them. The CDR3 reads CASSVVQGRIDGEQFF. Here the CDR3 DNA reads TGTGCCAGCAGCGTAGTCCAGGGCAGAATTGATGGTGAGCAGTTCTTC.

The chain is built from TRBV19 and TRBJ2-4; 8 bases are shared with TRBD1. V dropped 8 bases and J dropped 10; count of bases not matched to a gene: 7. Germline-derived CDR1 and CDR2 are LNHDA and SQIVND (reference sequence). CDR3 length: 12 amino acids. The CDR3, as DNA: TGTGCCAGTGGTACAGGGGGTGATATTCAGTACTTC. Protein sequence: CASGTGGDIQYF.

V and J are TRBV7-8 and TRBJ1-5; 7 bases are a match to TRBD1. Germline assignment: CDR1 SGHVS and CDR2 FQNEAQ. V was clipped by 6 bases and J by 3 bases; unmatched bases: 14. The CDR3 consists of 17 residues. The CDR3 spells CASSFLLGGTYNQPQHF. As DNA, the CDR3 is TGTGCCAGCAGTTTTCTCCTAGGGGGCACCTACAATCAGCCCCAGCATTTT.

The J gene is TRBJ2-1, the V gene TRBV6-1; 8 bases are a match to TRBD1. The germline CDR1 and CDR2 sequences are MNHNS and SASEGT. CDR3 length: 15 amino acids. V shed 2 bases and J 3 bases; nucleotides not matched to a gene: 3. The chain's CDR3 is CASSETGGFYNEQFF. CDR3 bases: TGTGCCAGCAGTGAAACAGGGGGATTCTACAATGAGCAGTTCTTC.

As for this clone: At one end the junction does not follow the germline gene, possibly because of a read error. This chain connects TRBV7-7 to TRBJ1-4; 7 nucleotides agree with TRBD1. CDR1 is SSHAT, CDR2 FNYEAQ, per germline (reference sequence). This CDR3 spans 14 amino acids. CDR3 coding DNA: TGTGCTAGCAGCTTAGACAGGGAGTCCGGCAAACTGTTTTTT. Its protein product is CASSLDRESGKLFF. Based on the CDR3 plus reference TRBV7-7 and TRBJ1-4, the full variable domain is GAGVSQSPRYKVTKRGQDVTLRCDPISSHATLYWYQQALGQGPEFLTYFNYEAQPDKSGLPSDRFSAERPEGSISTLTIQRTEQRDSAMYRCASSLDRESGKLFFGSGTQLSVL.

This chain joins TRBV19 and TRBJ2-3, with 9 bases identical to TRBD1. J gave up 5 bases and V 2 bases, and 2 bases lay outside the gene matches. The germline V gene encodes CDR1 LNHDA and CDR2 SQIVND (reference sequence). This CDR3 spans 14 amino acids. CDR3 DNA sequence: TGTGCCAGTAGTATACTGGACAGGGGAGATACGCAGTATTTT. It yields the protein CASSILDRGDTQYF.

This clone was seen only once. The chain has TRBV7-9 and TRBJ2-5, with 8 bases aligning to TRBD2. Germline V gene lookup returns CDR1 SEHNR and CDR2 FQNEAQ (reference sequence). This CDR3 is built from 15 residues. V gave up 6 bases and J gave up 4 bases; unmatched junction bases: 10. The CDR3, as DNA: TGTGCCAGCAGGGAGGGACTAGGGTTTCCAGAGACCCAGTACTTC. This codes for CASREGLGFPETQYF.

Only one count was recorded for this clone. The chain joins TRBV2 to TRBJ2-5; tentative D call: TRBD2 (5 bases). V gave up 4 bases and J gave up 7 bases, with 16 bases separating them. The CDR3 spans 14 residues. CDR1 and CDR2 from the germline V gene are SNHLY and FYNNEI. CDR3 in amino acids: CASSGARAEGTQYF. DNA of the CDR3: TGTGCCAGCAGTGGGGCAAGGGCCGAGGGGACCCAGTACTTC.

The CDR3 loop reads CASSLGAGGNTGELFF. CDR3 sequence (DNA): TGTGCCAGCAGCTTGGGTGCGGGGGGGAACACCGGGGAGCTGTTTTTT. This chain connects TRBV5-4 to TRBJ2-2; 8 bases align to TRBD2. Germline loops: CDR1 SGHNT, CDR2 YYREEE (reference sequence). Trimming at V came to 0 bases and at J to 1 base, leaving 2 bases not matched to a gene. CDR3 length: 16 residues.

On this clone: One junction end disagrees with the germline gene, perhaps due to a read error. The chain uses TRBV7-9 and TRBJ1-5; 12 nucleotides agree with TRBD1. Germline V gene sequence: CDR1 SEHNR, CDR2 FQNEAQ (reference sequence). The length of the CDR3 is 19 residues. CDR3 sequence reads: CSSSLAKGQGADSNQPQHF. CDR3 nucleotide sequence: TGTTCCAGCAGCTTAGCGAAGGGACAGGGGGCGGATAGCAATCAGCCCCAGCATTTT.

The chain links TRBV27 to TRBJ2-1; TRBD1 aligns across 11 bases. J lost 4 bases, V lost 6 bases, and 8 bases had no gene match. Germline V gives CDR1 MNHEY, CDR2 SMNVEV (reference sequence). The CDR3 runs 16 residues. The CDR3 DNA sequence: TGTGCCAGCAGCTTTCAGGGGACAGGGGGTTACAATGAGCAGTTCTTC. It translates to CASSFQGTGGYNEQFF.

The gene calls are TRBV2 and TRBJ2-7; 7 bases map to TRBD1. Germline CDR1 reads SNHLY; CDR2 reads FYNNEI. Unmatched junction bases numbered 4, after V lost 6 bases and J lost 2 bases. There are 13 residues in the CDR3. CDR3 in amino acids: CASRKDRAYEQYV. The CDR3 DNA is TGTGCCAGCAGGAAAGACAGGGCCTACGAGCAGTACGTC.

The chain couples TRBV2 to TRBJ1-5, with unresolved D. The V gene lost 6 bases and the J gene lost 7 bases, with 13 bases spanning the gap. CDR1 and CDR2 from the germline V gene are SNHLY and FYNNEI. This CDR3 has 13 amino acids. The CDR3 reads CASRRGGRQPQHF. The CDR3 nucleotides are TGTGCCAGCAGGCGGGGAGGGAGGCAGCCCCAGCATTTT.

The chain combines TRBV10-2 with TRBJ2-7; unclear D gene. CDR1 WSHSY and CDR2 SAAADI come from the germline V gene. The V and J ends lost 1 base and 0 bases respectively, with 4 bases between them. This CDR3 contains 13 residues. The CDR3 is CASSELDSYEQYV. In DNA form, the CDR3 reads TGCGCCAGCAGTGAGTTAGACTCCTACGAGCAGTACGTC.

The chain couples TRBV18 to TRBJ1-2, with D unresolved. Germline assignment: CDR1 KGHSH and CDR2 LQKENI. The ends were cut back, 8 bases at V and 3 bases at J, with 10 bases in the middle. This CDR3 contains 12 residues. CDR3 bases: TGTGCCAGCGCTAAGTTGGACTATGGCTACACCTTC. Its protein is CASAKLDYGYTF.

The V call is TRBV18, the J call TRBJ2-2, with 7 nucleotides matching TRBD1. The CDR3 spans 16 residues. V trimming: 3 bases; J trimming: 5 bases; junction bases outside the gene matches: 9. The V gene's germline CDR1 is KGHSH and CDR2 LQKENI. The CDR3 is CASSPYGGQETGELFF. CDR3 in DNA: TGTGCCAGCTCACCCTACGGAGGACAGGAAACCGGGGAGCTGTTTTTT.

This chain uses TRBV5-1 with TRBJ1-2; TRBD1 aligns across 11 bases. CDR1 and CDR2 from the germline V gene are SGHRS and YFSETQ. V trimming: 4 bases; J trimming: 7 bases; junction bases outside the gene matches: 9. The CDR3 is 15 amino acids. The CDR3 spells CASSPRTGGSSGYTF. DNA for the CDR3: TGCGCCAGCAGCCCTAGGACAGGGGGCTCGTCTGGCTACACCTTC.

The CDR3 DNA is TGTGCCACCAGCAGAGATCTAGTATCCGGGGTGGGCGGCTACACCTTC. Translating it yields CATSRDLVSGVGGYTF. The chain employs TRBV15 and TRBJ1-2; no clear D gene. The CDR3 has 16 residues. V was clipped by 0 bases and J by 8 bases, with 19 bases between them. Germline V gene sequence: CDR1 LNHNV, CDR2 YYDKDF (reference sequence).

The chain carries TRBV6-4 and TRBJ2-1, with 8 bases that match TRBD1. The germline V gene has CDR1 MRHNA and CDR2 SNTAGT. This CDR3 region has 15 residues. The trim removed 4 bases at V and 6 bases at J, leaving 8 bases unmatched. In DNA, the CDR3 is TGTGCCAGCAGTGGGGGACAGGTGGATCTCAATGAGCAGTTCTTC. It translates to CASSGGQVDLNEQFF.

This clone has only a few counts. The rearrangement uses TRBV6-5 and TRBJ2-2; 12 bases fit TRBD2. After removal of 6 bases from V and 6 bases from J, the junction contained 5 bases not matched to a gene. The germline V gene encodes CDR1 MNHEY and CDR2 SVGAGI. The length of the CDR3 is 15 residues. This CDR3 is CASSASGGAPGELFF. DNA for the CDR3: TGTGCCAGCAGCGCTAGCGGGGGGGCTCCCGGGGAGCTGTTTTTT.